This TCR beta chain is from a study of Ad26.COV2.S vaccination and SARS-CoV-2 variants (dated by TCRdb to the early 2020s). For the study in its entirety: Vaccine-arm donors were drawn from COV1001, a multicentre, randomized, double-blind, placebo-controlled phase I-IIa trial of Ad26.COV2.S in healthy adults. Ad26.COV2.S was given intramuscularly at 5x10^10 or 1x10^11 viral particles, as a single shot or as two shots 56 days apart. Sequencing of the TCRbeta repertoire served to evaluate the specificity and breadth of SARS-CoV-2-reactive T cell receptors following Ad26.COV2.S vaccination. The TCR-sequenced set comprised about 32 samples: approximately 20 Ad26.COV2.S vaccine recipients, 5 placebo recipients and 8 SARS-CoV-2 convalescent individuals. Trial participants were randomized into five groups of five: low-dose or high-dose Ad26.COV2.S given once or twice, or placebo on both occasions. Investigators remained blinded to trial group allocation during experiments and outcome assessment.

V drops 0 bases and J drops 0 bases, leaving 9 bases in between. In the germline V gene, CDR1 corresponds to MNHNS and CDR2 to SASEGT. The CDR3 runs 16 residues from the cysteine to the phenylalanine. Of the read, only the CDR3 DNA is kept; its 48 bases are in frame from base 1. This clone was seen only once. The target of this receptor is not known. The sample holds no much larger clone one base away, and base qualities are not on file. Beyond this particular receptor, the publication reports: Compared with placebo recipients, Ad26.COV2.S recipients showed higher spike-specific TCR breadth (P = 0.0014). Non-spike TCR breadth was comparable between vaccine and placebo recipients, consistent with the vaccine containing only spike. After vaccination, substantial breadth of spike-specific CD8+ and CD4+ T cell responses was reported. The study was not powered for comparison of responses between vaccine doses or regimens. According to the authors, total T cell responses may have been underestimated by the TCR breadth and depth analyses.

The immunoSEQ Assay was used to sequence TCRbeta CDR3 regions. After extraction, genomic DNA underwent amplification by bias-controlled multiplex PCR, followed by high-throughput sequencing. As for the authors' bioinformatics: To quantify the absolute abundance of every unique TCRbeta CDR3 region, sequences were collapsed and filtered. T cell fraction was estimated by normalizing TCRbeta template counts to usable DNA, which was measured by amplifying reference genes present in all nucleated cells. Repertoire TCRs were annotated as SARS-CoV-2-specific by exact matching of V gene, CDR3 amino acid sequence and J gene to a known reactive TCR set. The reference SARS-CoV-2 TCR set came from MIRA and was filtered for enrichment in COVID-19-positive ImmuneCODE repertoires, removing public or cross-reactive TCRs. Based on the MIRA antigens, annotated TCRs were further analysed at the level of specific ORF or position within ORF. Depth was the summed frequency of annotated unique rearrangements, while breadth was defined as annotated unique rearrangements over total unique productive rearrangements. TCR breadth was compared between groups using two-sided Wilcoxon rank-sum tests. In TCRdb, the immuneACCESS table is reduced to in-frame sequences with V and J assigned. These tables do not hold every clone; where another copy was compared, an unresolved V gene accounts for under half, and the others remain unexplained. V and J calls and clone size are as listed in that table; D and trimming were resolved from the DNA. This sample comprises 440,000 or so clones, less than 95% of them detected only once. The ten biggest clones cover 4.3% of the sample.

Read against the paper, the sample's treatment or condition label means: about 20 received Ad26.COV2.S at low or high dose, single or two shots; a few received placebo; per-sample allocation not given. Repertoires of vaccine and placebo recipients were sequenced from samples collected on day 63 after the first injection. In Cohort 1b, 20 to 25 adults aged 18-55 years were enrolled at a single site in Boston, USA, between 29 July and 7 August 2020. Ad26.COV2.S was a replication-incompetent adenovirus type 26 vector that expressed a prefusion-stabilized SARS-CoV-2 spike protein derived from the original Wuhan strain.

The TCR was taken from a person aged 18-65 years who received the Ad26.COV2.S COVID-19 vaccine or a placebo. The sequence joins TRBV6-1 to TRBJ1-5; the D segment could be TRBD1, given 5 matching bases. The starting material was peripheral blood, obtained in a trial of Ad26.COV2.S vaccine versus placebo. The sequenced DNA is TGTGCCAGCAGTGAAGCGACAGCTTATAGCAATCAGCCCCAGCATTTT. Translated, it reads CASSEATAYSNQPQHF.